Below are 26 T cell receptor beta chains sequenced from a single sample in a study of blood T cell repertoires in COVID-19. Assay: immunoSEQ multiplex PCR; the TCRdb copy retains only in-frame clones and omits some. The table lists around 67,000 clones, 87% of them singletons. The sequenced sample was peripheral blood. The receptors stem from a man in his fifties with active COVID-19.

This sequence joins TRBV5-6 and TRBJ1-1; no definite D call. CDR3 length: 14 amino acids. V was pared by 3 bases and J by 5 bases, with 14 bases between. The germline V gene encodes CDR1 SGHDT and CDR2 YYEEEE. Written as DNA, the CDR3 is TGTGCCAGCAGCTCCCCATCCCGGCGGACTGAAGCTTTCTTT. This encodes CASSSPSRRTEAFF.

V gene TRBV19 combines with J gene TRBJ2-2, with 7 positions matching TRBD1. The CDR3 contains 15 residues. Losses at the gene ends were 6 bases for V and 6 bases for J; bases not matched to a gene: 10. Germline-derived CDR1 and CDR2 are LNHDA and SQIVND (reference sequence). CDR3 residues: CASSPTGSGAGELFF. As DNA, the CDR3 is TGTGCCAGTAGCCCGACAGGGAGTGGGGCCGGGGAGCTGTTTTTT.

V usage is TRBV6-1 and J usage is TRBJ1-1, with 9 bases matching TRBD1. In germline, CDR1 is MNHNS, CDR2 SASEGT. The ends lost 3 bases at V and 0 bases at J; junction bases unmatched: 2. The CDR3 consists of 15 residues. In DNA form, the CDR3 reads TGTGCCAGCAGTGACGGGACAGGGCTGAACACTGAAGCTTTCTTT. It encodes CASSDGTGLNTEAFF.

The chain is built from TRBV24-1 and TRBJ2-2; D gene unclear. The CDR3 runs to 14 residues. Trimming took off 6 bases at V and 7 bases at J, with 14 bases between the two ends. Germline lookup yields CDR1 KGHDR and CDR2 SFDVKD. This CDR3 is CATSSSILSGELFF. The CDR3 DNA reads as TGTGCCACCAGTTCGTCCATCTTGAGCGGGGAGCTGTTTTTT.

This chain uses TRBV7-8 with TRBJ2-3, with 9 bases matching TRBD2. Germline V gene lookup returns CDR1 SGHVS and CDR2 FQNEAQ. With V trimmed by 5 bases and J by 3 bases, 12 bases remained unmatched. The CDR3 loop spans 17 amino acids. The CDR3 nucleotides are TGTGCCAGCAGCCTTACTAATAGCGGGAGAGGGACAGATACGCAGTATTTT. Its translation: CASSLTNSGRGTDTQYF.

The chain joins TRBV5-1 to TRBJ2-7, with TRBD2 identical over 8 bases. V dropped 0 bases and J dropped 2; count of bases not matched to a gene: 1. The CDR3 loop spans 14 amino acids. Per the germline V gene, CDR1 is SGHRS and CDR2 is YFSETQ. The CDR3 bases are TGCGCCAGCAGCTTGGCGGGAGGGCCCTACGAGCAGTACTTC. As protein: CASSLAGGPYEQYF.

This clone was seen a single time. Sequence at one end of the junction differs from germline and may be a read error. V and J are TRBV7-7 and TRBJ2-3; D not certain. The CDR3 length is 15 residues. The germline V gene encodes CDR1 SSHAT and CDR2 FNYEAQ (reference sequence). The CDR3 loop is CASSSVKSRADTQYF. The CDR3 nucleotides read TGTGCTAGCAGCTCCGTGAAGTCCCGAGCCGATACGCAGTATTTT. Full variable domain (rest looked up from reference TRBV7-7 and TRBJ2-3): GAGVSQSPRYKVTKRGQDVTLRCDPISSHATLYWYQQALGQGPEFLTYFNYEAQPDKSGLPSDRFSAERPEGSISTLTIQRTEQRDSAMYRCASSSVKSRADTQYFGPGTRLTVL.

This rearrangement joins TRBV28 to TRBJ2-7; 9 nucleotides align to TRBD2. This CDR3 spans 15 amino acids. Germline trimming cut 5 bases from V and 2 bases from J; bases unmatched to any gene: 7. The germline gives CDR1 MDHEN, CDR2 SYDVKM. In DNA form, the CDR3 reads TGTGCCAGCAGTGCGAATTTAGCGGGGGCCTACGAGCAGTACTTC. Translation gives CASSANLAGAYEQYF. The full variable domain, rest sourced from reference TRBV28 and TRBJ2-7, is DVKVTQSSRYLVKRTGEKVFLECVQDMDHENMFWYRQDPGLGLRLIYFSYDVKMKEKGDIPEGYSVSREKKERFSLILESASTNQTSMYLCASSANLAGAYEQYFGPGTRLTVT.

The V call is TRBV7-3, the J call TRBJ2-3, with 8 bases lining up with TRBD2. Germline CDR1 SGHTA, CDR2 FQGTGA. Unmatched junction bases numbered 11, after V lost 6 bases and J lost 0 bases. This CDR3 is 17 amino acids long. The CDR3 DNA reads as TGTGCCAGCAGTTACTACCCGACTAGCGTTAGCACAGATACGCAGTATTTT. Translating it yields CASSYYPTSVSTDTQYF.

This chain links TRBV5-6 with TRBJ1-1, with D possibly TRBD1 on 5 matching bases. Germline CDR1 and CDR2: SGHDT and YYEEEE. Trimming cost V 3 bases and J 4 bases, with 13 bases left between them. The CDR3 is made up of 14 amino acids. CDR3 sequence: CASSSKRGVTEAFF. Here the CDR3 DNA reads TGTGCCAGCAGCTCAAAAAGGGGTGTCACTGAAGCTTTCTTT.

This chain connects TRBV11-2 to TRBJ2-1, with D maybe TRBD1 (6 bases). The CDR3 is 17 residues long. Germline CDR1 SGHAT, CDR2 FQNNGV. The V and J ends lost 3 bases and 0 bases respectively, with 15 bases between them. CDR3 sequence reads: CASSFTGLKSSYNEQFF. CDR3 DNA sequence: TGTGCCAGCAGCTTTACAGGGTTAAAGTCCTCCTACAATGAGCAGTTCTTC.

The chain employs TRBV18 and TRBJ1-4; D not certain. The CDR3 is 15 amino acids. Trimming took 1 base from V and 8 from J, leaving 14 bases between them. CDR1 KGHSH and CDR2 LQKENI come from the germline V gene. In DNA, the CDR3 is TGTGCCAGCTCACCACGGTCGGGATTTGAGGAAAAACTGTTTTTT. Its translation: CASSPRSGFEEKLFF.

The chain links TRBV19 to TRBJ2-1; 10 nucleotides line up with TRBD2. The junction had 9 bases not matched to a gene; V was cut back by 4 bases and J by 9 bases. Germline assignment: CDR1 LNHDA and CDR2 SQIVND (reference sequence). The CDR3 is 15 residues long. The CDR3 protein is CASSRGPSGSGEQFF. As DNA, the CDR3 is TGTGCCAGTAGTAGGGGACCTAGCGGGAGTGGTGAGCAGTTCTTC. The variable domain in full, with the rest retrieved from reference TRBV19 and TRBJ2-1, is DGGITQSPKYLFRKEGQNVTLSCEQNLNHDAMYWYRQDPGQGLRLIYYSQIVNDFQKGDIAEGYSVSREKKESFPLTVTSAQKNPTAFYLCASSRGPSGSGEQFFGPGTRLTVL.

This chain connects TRBV3-1 (or the pseudogene TRBV3-2) to TRBJ2-7; perhaps TRBD1 as D (5 bases). CDR1 LGHDT and CDR2 YNNKEL come from the germline V gene (reference sequence). Deletions cut 6 bases from V and 2 bases from J, with 17 bases between. The CDR3 covers 15 residues. CDR3 DNA sequence: TGTGCCAGCAGTACCGTTAACAGGTTACCCTACGAGCAGTACTTC. The encoded protein is CASSTVNRLPYEQYF.

The V call is TRBV11-3, the J call TRBJ2-7; 13 bases line up with TRBD2. J was trimmed by 2 bases and V by 5 bases; bases with no gene match: 3. Germline CDR1 and CDR2: SGHNT and YENEEA. The CDR3 loop spans 15 amino acids. The CDR3 here is CASSKLAGGAYEQYF. The CDR3 nucleotides read TGTGCCAGCAGCAAACTAGCGGGAGGGGCCTACGAGCAGTACTTC.

The gene calls are TRBV6-2 or TRBV6-3 and TRBJ2-7; TRBD2 might be the D (5 bases). The CDR3 length is 16 residues. V was trimmed by 2 bases and J by 3 bases, leaving 17 bases between them. Looked up from germline, CDR1 is MNHEY and CDR2 is SVGEGT. This CDR3 reads CASSYPASRLIYEQYF. The DNA for the CDR3 is TGTGCCAGCAGTTACCCCGCCAGCAGACTAATCTACGAGCAGTACTTC.

The J gene is TRBJ1-2, the V gene TRBV28; perhaps TRBD1 as D (5 bases). Trimming shortened V by 6 bases and J by 0 bases, and 14 bases separated the two germline ends. Germline CDR1 reads MDHEN; CDR2 reads SYDVKM. The CDR3 has 15 amino acids. This CDR3 is CASRQGLGTNYGYTF. DNA for the CDR3: TGTGCCAGCAGGCAGGGACTAGGAACTAACTATGGCTACACCTTC.

The chain employs TRBV19 and TRBJ1-5, with D maybe TRBD1 (6 bases). Germline loops: CDR1 LNHDA, CDR2 SQIVND (reference sequence). Trimming took off 8 bases at V and 4 bases at J, with 21 bases between the two ends. This CDR3 has 16 residues. CDR3 DNA: TGTGCCAGTCAACGTCAGGGAGCAGGGGTTAATCAGCCCCAGCATTTT. Protein: CASQRQGAGVNQPQHF.

This clone has only one observation. This chain uses TRBV6-2 or TRBV6-3 with TRBJ2-1; 10 nucleotides agree with TRBD2. V shed 4 bases, J shed 10 bases, and the junction held 13 bases outside the gene matches. In germline, CDR1 is MNHEY, CDR2 SVGEGT. This CDR3 is 16 amino acids long. The CDR3 sequence is CASSFGVAGGLNEQFF. In DNA, the CDR3 is TGTGCCAGCAGTTTTGGGGTAGCGGGGGGTCTCAACGAGCAGTTCTTC.

The rearrangement uses TRBV27 and TRBJ2-1; D is perhaps TRBD2 (6 bases). V shed 0 bases and J shed 7 bases, with 13 bases lying between them. Germline-derived CDR1 and CDR2 are MNHEY and SMNVEV (reference sequence). CDR3 length equals 15 residues. The CDR3 region has the DNA TGTGCCAGCAGTTTATCCGGGAGAGGTACGAATGAGCAGTTCTTC. This translates into CASSLSGRGTNEQFF.

The chain carries TRBV28 and TRBJ1-5, with D possibly being TRBD1 (5 bases). CDR3 length equals 14 residues. Germline values: CDR1 MDHEN, CDR2 SYDVKM. V was pared by 5 bases and J by 5 bases, with 13 bases between. CDR3 DNA sequence: TGTGCCAGCAGTCCAATTCTCAGGGATCAGCCCCAGCATTTT. Its translation is CASSPILRDQPQHF.

This sequence joins TRBV7-6 and TRBJ2-3; 11 nucleotides line up with TRBD2. The V segment lost 5 bases and the J segment 1 base; nucleotides outside the gene matches: 8. The CDR3 loop spans 17 amino acids. Germline V CDR1 and CDR2: SGHVS, FNYEAQ. CDR3 region: CASSPGLAGGGTDTQYF. The CDR3 region has the DNA TGTGCCAGCAGCCCGGGGCTAGCGGGAGGAGGCACAGATACGCAGTATTTT.

This clone has a single count. The V call is TRBV27, the J call TRBJ1-6; D is uncertain. CDR3 length: 17 residues. Trimming left V 1 base short and J 0 bases short, with 10 bases between. Per germline, CDR1 MNHEY and CDR2 SMNVEV (reference sequence). The CDR3 sequence is CASSLLAIASYNSPLHF. CDR3 DNA: TGTGCCAGCAGTTTATTAGCGATAGCCTCCTATAATTCACCCCTCCACTTT.

This clone was detected once. V is TRBV2 and J is TRBJ1-2, with D tentatively TRBD1 (6 bases). Deletions cut 10 bases from V and 4 bases from J, with 13 bases between. The CDR3 spans 12 residues. CDR1 is SNHLY and CDR2 is FYNNEI in the germline V gene. The CDR3 loop is CATGTSTYGYTF. CDR3 coding DNA: TGTGCCACCGGGACATCCACCTATGGCTACACCTTC.

This chain links TRBV19 with TRBJ2-2; 7 bases are a match to TRBD2. CDR1 is LNHDA, CDR2 SQIVND, per germline (reference sequence). The CDR3 loop spans 15 amino acids. J was trimmed by 6 bases and V by 7 bases; bases with no gene match: 11. The CDR3 DNA reads as TGTGCCAGTATGTGGGGGAGGGGAGTCGCCGGGGAGCTGTTTTTT. Protein: CASMWGRGVAGELFF. The full variable domain, rest sourced from reference TRBV19 and TRBJ2-2, is DGGITQSPKYLFRKEGQNVTLSCEQNLNHDAMYWYRQDPGQGLRLIYYSQIVNDFQKGDIAEGYSVSREKKESFPLTVTSAQKNPTAFYLCASMWGRGVAGELFFGEGSRLTVL.

V gene TRBV19 combines with J gene TRBJ2-2; D is possibly TRBD2 (6 bases). This CDR3 has 12 amino acids. Deletions cut 8 bases from V and 6 bases from J, with 10 bases between. CDR1 is LNHDA, CDR2 SQIVND, per germline (reference sequence). CDR3 nucleotides: TGTGCCAGTCGGGGACTGTCCGGGGAGCTGTTTTTT. Its translation is CASRGLSGELFF. The full variable domain, rest sourced from reference TRBV19 and TRBJ2-2, is DGGITQSPKYLFRKEGQNVTLSCEQNLNHDAMYWYRQDPGQGLRLIYYSQIVNDFQKGDIAEGYSVSREKKESFPLTVTSAQKNPTAFYLCASRGLSGELFFGEGSRLTVL.